Shown below are 22 T cell receptor beta chains from a single sample sequenced in a study of CD8 T cells in ankylosing spondylitis. TCRdb fed the 5' RACE reads into MiXCR, producing one record per CDR3 protein. The sample has about 500,000 distinct CDR3 sequences, roughly 13% seen once. Whole-study findings and limits: There was a TCR beta motif, made of several highly homologous variants, that appeared characteristic of ankylosing spondylitis blood.

These receptors' antigens are unknown. Material: blood, either unsorted or a sorted T cell fraction (not recorded which). The receptor set was obtained from a male donor with ankylosing spondylitis.

This clonotype has a handful of counts. The chain has TRBV5-1 and TRBJ2-6; possibly TRBD1 for D (5 bases). The germline V gene encodes CDR1 SGHRS and CDR2 YFSETQ. The CDR3 consists of 16 residues. Trimming took 0 bases from V and 3 from J, leaving 10 bases between them. The CDR3 loop is CASSLAGRGGANVLTF. In DNA form, the CDR3 reads TGCGCCAGCAGCTTGGCAGGGCGAGGTGGGGCCAACGTCCTGACTTTC.

This clonotype was detected only a few times. CDR3 nucleotides: TGTGCCAGCAGTTTATCTCATCTTAACACTGAAGCTTTCTTT. It encodes CASSLSHLNTEAFF. The chain links TRBV12-3 or TRBV12-4 to TRBJ1-1; D remains unclear. The CDR3 is 14 amino acids. V lost 2 bases and J lost 2, with 9 bases in between.

This clonotype was recorded only once. J is TRBJ2-2 and V is TRBV5-1; D is uncertain. V lost 3 bases, J lost 9 bases, and 15 bases lay in between. The CDR3 covers 14 residues. Germline loops: CDR1 SGHRS, CDR2 YFSETQ. Written as DNA, the CDR3 is TGCGCCAGCAGCTCACGACCCGAAAGTCGGGAGCTGTTTTTT. Its translation: CASSSRPESRELFF. Using reference TRBV5-1 and TRBJ2-2 for the parts outside the CDR3, the full variable domain is KAGVTQTPRYLIKTRGQQVTLSCSPISGHRSVSWYQQTPGQGLQFLFEYFSETQRNKGNFPGRFSGRQFSNSRSEMNVSTLELGDSALYLCASSSRPESRELFFGEGSRLTVL.

This rearrangement joins TRBV7-9 to TRBJ1-1; tentative D call: TRBD1 (5 bases). V lost 3 bases and J 4 bases, leaving 15 bases between the germline ends. The CDR3 consists of 15 residues. CDR1 and CDR2 from the germline V gene are SEHNR and FQNEAQ (reference sequence). The CDR3, as DNA: TGTGCCAGCAGCTTTACTATTGGACAAACCACTGAAGCTTTCTTT. Translation gives CASSFTIGQTTEAFF.

This chain joins TRBV27 and TRBJ2-5, with D tentatively TRBD1 or TRBD2 (6 bases each). V was shortened by 2 bases and J by 0 bases, with 16 bases between the two germline ends. The CDR3 length is 17 residues. CDR1 is MNHEY and CDR2 is SMNVEV in the germline V gene (reference sequence). The CDR3 region has the DNA TGTGCCAGCAGTTTAATCTCGGGGGCGGGATACCAAGAGACCCAGTACTTC. It specifies CASSLISGAGYQETQYF.

The rearrangement joins TRBV19 to TRBJ2-7; no clear D. Between the trimmed V and J ends, which lost 0 bases and 0 bases, there was a span of 9 bases. The CDR3 spans 15 residues. Germline lookup yields CDR1 LNHDA and CDR2 SQIVND (reference sequence). For the CDR3, the DNA is TGTGCCAGTAGTATAGACTCGCAGCTCTCCTACGAGCAGTACTTC. Protein sequence: CASSIDSQLSYEQYF.

This clonotype has just a few counts. The genes are TRBV20-1 and TRBJ2-3; perhaps D is TRBD1 or TRBD2 (5 bases each). V lost 2 bases and J lost 2, with 11 bases in between. This CDR3 comprises 14 residues. Germline lookup yields CDR1 DFQATT and CDR2 SNEGSKA (reference sequence). Here the CDR3 reads CSARWGSATDTQYF. The CDR3 nucleotides are TGCAGTGCTAGATGGGGGAGTGCCACAGATACGCAGTATTTT.

The rearrangement uses TRBV6-5 and TRBJ2-1; D remains unclear. The germline V gene encodes CDR1 MNHEY and CDR2 SVGAGI. V lost 1 base and J 9 bases, leaving 7 bases between the germline ends. The CDR3 sequence is 12 residues long. The CDR3 loop reads CASSYLGTEQFF. DNA of the CDR3: TGTGCCAGCAGTTACTTGGGAACTGAGCAGTTCTTC.

Note on this clonotype: One end of the junction varies from germline; a read error may be responsible. The chain is built from TRBV20-1 and TRBJ2-1; 11 bases line up with TRBD2. CDR1 and CDR2 (germline): DFQATT, SNEGSKA (reference sequence). This CDR3 is built from 17 residues. CDR3 amino acids: CCASALTSGGSYNEQFF. In DNA form, the CDR3 reads TGCTGTGCTTCCGCCCTTACTAGCGGGGGTTCCTACAATGAGCAGTTCTTC.

This clonotype was seen more than once but under ten times. The rearrangement links TRBV27 to TRBJ1-1, with 7 bases lining up with TRBD1. The CDR3 contains 17 residues. With V trimmed by 5 bases and J by 7 bases, 19 bases remained unmatched. Germline CDR1 MNHEY, CDR2 SMNVEV (reference sequence). CDR3 region: CASSPILKQGEQGEAFF. In nucleotides, the CDR3 is TGTGCCAGCAGTCCAATCCTGAAGCAGGGGGAACAAGGTGAAGCTTTCTTT.

This clonotype was seen more than once but under ten times. The chain carries TRBV4-2 and TRBJ2-2; the D gene is possibly TRBD1 (5 bases). The CDR3 sequence is 16 residues long. Germline CDR1 reads LGHNA; CDR2 reads YNFKEQ. Trimming removed 1 base at V and 5 bases at J, with 14 bases between. DNA for the CDR3: TGTGCCAGCAGCCAAGGGGGCAATCGTGAGACCGGGGAGCTGTTTTTT. Protein: CASSQGGNRETGELFF.

This clonotype was recorded a few times. V gene TRBV2 combines with J gene TRBJ1-5; TRBD1 agrees at 8 bases. CDR1 and CDR2 from the germline V gene are SNHLY and FYNNEI. CDR3 length: 14 residues. Trimming removed 4 bases from V and 6 bases from J; junction bases left unmatched: 5. The CDR3 bases are TGTGCCAGCAGTGGAATAGACAGGGGTCAGCCCCAGCATTTT. Amino acids: CASSGIDRGQPQHF.

The chain is built from TRBV4-1 and TRBJ2-1; tentatively, D is TRBD2 (5 bases). The CDR3 has 17 residues. Germline V lookup: CDR1 MGHRA, CDR2 YSYEKL. The V end lost 0 bases, the J end lost 0 bases, and 12 bases lay between the germline ends. The CDR3 DNA follows: TGCGCCAGCAGCCAAGACCCCTCGGACTCCTCCTACAATGAGCAGTTCTTC. Its protein is CASSQDPSDSSYNEQFF.

This clonotype was recorded many times. V usage is TRBV11-2 and J usage is TRBJ2-3; D remains unclear. Per the germline V gene, CDR1 is SGHAT and CDR2 is FQNNGV. The CDR3 runs to 13 residues. V gave up 0 bases and J gave up 8 bases, with 9 bases separating them. The DNA of the CDR3 is TGTGCCAGCAGCTTAGATACCGATGGTACGCAGTATTTT. It yields the protein CASSLDTDGTQYF.

J is TRBJ1-1 and V is TRBV7-9, with D tentatively TRBD1 (6 bases). Germline loops: CDR1 SEHNR, CDR2 FQNEAQ (reference sequence). V lost 5 bases and J lost 0, with 13 bases in between. This CDR3 comprises 15 residues. The CDR3 protein is CASSLYREVNTEAFF. CDR3 bases: TGTGCCAGCAGCCTCTACAGGGAGGTGAACACTGAAGCTTTCTTT.

This clonotype was found a few times. This chain links TRBV11-1 with TRBJ1-1; D gene unclear. Per the germline V gene, CDR1 is SGHAT and CDR2 is FQDESV (reference sequence). This CDR3 has 14 residues. The V end was cut by 8 bases, the J end by 0 bases, with 13 bases between. The CDR3 loop reads CASATLEMNTEAFF. The CDR3 region has the DNA TGTGCCAGCGCTACGCTGGAGATGAACACTGAAGCTTTCTTT.

This clonotype was counted at least ten times. The chain has TRBV20-1 and TRBJ2-1; 10 positions agree with TRBD2. There are 15 residues in the CDR3. V dropped 0 bases and J dropped 9; count of bases not matched to a gene: 8. CDR1 is DFQATT and CDR2 is SNEGSKA in the germline V gene (reference sequence). CDR3 protein: CSARDGLAGAGEQFF. In DNA, the CDR3 is TGCAGTGCTAGAGATGGGCTAGCGGGAGCAGGTGAGCAGTTCTTC.

Only a few counts were recorded for this clonotype. This chain links TRBV27 with TRBJ1-1; D unclear. V shed 1 base and J shed 1 base, with 13 bases lying between them. The germline V gene encodes CDR1 MNHEY and CDR2 SMNVEV (reference sequence). The CDR3 covers 16 residues. The CDR3 DNA is TGTGCCAGCAGTTTATTCTCCCCGGGAGGGAACACTGAAGCTTTCTTT. Its protein is CASSLFSPGGNTEAFF.

This clonotype was observed at least ten times. The CDR3 DNA reads as TGTGCCGGCGCTTGTTGTGAGCGACAGGAAAGGTTCTACGAGCAGTACTTC. Encoded protein: CAGACCERQERFYEQYF. The rearrangement links TRBV27 to TRBJ2-7; TRBD1 might be the D (6 bases). V lost 11 bases and J lost 3, with 29 bases in between. The CDR3 totals 17 residues. Germline assignment: CDR1 MNHEY and CDR2 SMNVEV (reference sequence).

The V call is TRBV29-1, the J call TRBJ1-2, with D unresolved. Germline lookup yields CDR1 SQVTM and CDR2 ANQGSEA. The CDR3 runs 11 residues. Trimming removed 7 bases from V and 8 bases from J, with 14 bases in between. CDR3 sequence reads: CSAQDRMGYTF. In DNA, the CDR3 is TGCAGCGCCCAGGACCGTATGGGCTACACCTTC.

This clonotype was picked up a small number of times. The chain joins TRBV18 to TRBJ2-7; D unresolved. Germline values: CDR1 KGHSH, CDR2 LQKENI. V lost 3 bases and J lost 5, with 14 bases in between. There are 14 residues in the CDR3. DNA for the CDR3: TGTGCCAGCTCACCTGGGGTCTCTCGCGACGAGCAGTACTTC. It translates to CASSPGVSRDEQYF.

This clonotype was counted between two and nine times. The rearrangement links TRBV6-5 to TRBJ2-7; D uncertain. V gave up 4 bases and J gave up 0 bases, with 16 bases separating them. The germline CDR1 and CDR2 sequences are MNHEY and SVGAGI. The CDR3 is made up of 16 amino acids. In nucleotides, the CDR3 is TGTGCCAGCAGTTCCACTCGCCTAGGAAGCTCCTACGAGCAGTACTTC. Encoded protein: CASSSTRLGSSYEQYF.